The source of this T cell receptor beta chain is a study of Graves' ophthalmopathy and Graves' hyperthyroidism. Hyperthyroidism in these 18- to 65-year-old patients was newly diagnosed, lasting under 2 months. From germline, CDR1 is SEHNR and CDR2 FQNEAQ (reference sequence). Trimming removed 5 bases from V and 5 bases from J; junction bases left unmatched: 11. This CDR3 has 15 residues. CDR3 regions of TCR beta were amplified from RNA transcripts. HTBI-primed first-round RT-PCR preceded second-round multiplex PCR. TCRdb called the multiplex PCR reads again in MiXCR, with one record for every CDR3 protein. The table lists a few hundred thousand distinct CDR3 sequences, about 17% of them singletons, with roughly 2.3% in the top ten.

This rearrangement joins TRBV7-9 to TRBJ2-5, with TRBD2 matching 7 bases. The receptor was isolated from an adult woman with stable Graves' hyperthyroidism. Sequenced sample: peripheral blood. The CDR3 bases are TGTGCCAGCAGCCAAGGGGCAGCGCGGGGGGAGACCCAGTACTTC. Translating gives CASSQGAARGETQYF.